This T cell receptor (beta chain) was sequenced during a study of T cell repertoires in cytomegalovirus infection. Using its own MiXCR run on the reads, TCRdb lists one record per CDR3 protein. The sample holds roughly 920,000 distinct CDR3 sequences, less than 35% seen once. A word on this clonotype: What it recognizes is unknown.

This clonotype originated in a human donor in good health (CMV status not recorded). Some clones in this sample may be carry-over from other donors' samples. Here the sequenced sample was cultured CD8+ T cells from PBMCs, taken from culture after CMV antigen stimulation.

The CDR3 DNA sequence: TGCGCCAGCAGCCAGCAGCTAACAGGGGGCGAAGGGGCTGGGGCCAACGTCCTGACTTTC. This codes for CASSQQLTGGEGAGANVLTF. The genes are TRBV4-1 and TRBJ2-6; 9 bases are shared with TRBD1. This CDR3 is built from 20 residues. The V gene end was trimmed by 3 bases and the J gene end by 2 bases; junction bases not matched to a gene: 14. Germline V CDR1 and CDR2: MGHRA, YSYEKL.